The 22 T cell receptor beta chains reported below all come from one sample, sequenced in a study of blood T cell repertoires in COVID-19. The assay was immunoSEQ multiplex PCR, and TCRdb's table has in-frame clones only and misses some. The table records roughly 32,000 clones, roughly 87% of them present only once. Sequences were obtained from peripheral blood. The receptors stem from a man between 60 and 70 years old with active COVID-19.

The chain couples TRBV7-2 to TRBJ2-5; 12 bases line up with TRBD2. J lost 3 bases, V lost 0 bases, and 8 bases had no gene match. The CDR3 length is 18 residues. CDR1 is SGHTA and CDR2 is FQGNSA in the germline V gene. The CDR3 loop is CASSLAPLTSGSKETQYF. The CDR3 nucleotides are TGTGCCAGCAGCTTAGCGCCGCTGACTAGCGGGAGCAAAGAGACCCAGTACTTC.

The chain links TRBV7-9 to TRBJ2-3; 16 nucleotides match TRBD2. CDR1 is SEHNR, CDR2 FQNEAQ, per germline (reference sequence). The ends lost 5 bases at V and 4 bases at J; junction bases unmatched: 9. The CDR3 is made up of 18 amino acids. CDR3 protein: CASSPGTSGRARADTQYF. The CDR3 nucleotides read TGTGCCAGCAGCCCCGGGACTAGCGGGAGGGCCAGGGCAGATACGCAGTATTTT.

The chain carries TRBV7-9 and TRBJ2-5; TRBD1 is a possible D gene (6 bases). The CDR3 has 11 residues. The germline V gene has CDR1 SEHNR and CDR2 FQNEAQ (reference sequence). V gave up 10 bases and J gave up 5 bases, with 11 bases separating them. The DNA for the CDR3 is TGTGCCAAGAAAAGGGGGGAGACCCAGTACTTC. It specifies CAKKRGETQYF.

V is TRBV18 and J is TRBJ1-3; possible D gene TRBD1, 5 bases. The germline gives CDR1 KGHSH, CDR2 LQKENI. The CDR3 runs 16 residues. V was trimmed by 3 bases and J by 0 bases, leaving 12 bases between them. The CDR3 coding sequence is TGTGCCAGCTCACCGACTTTGACAGCCTCTGGAAACACCATATATTTT. Amino acid sequence: CASSPTLTASGNTIYF.

The rearrangement joins TRBV5-1 to TRBJ1-4, with 7 bases fitting TRBD1. Unmatched junction bases numbered 6, after V lost 7 bases and J lost 3 bases. Looked up from germline, CDR1 is SGHRS and CDR2 is YFSETQ. There are 14 residues in the CDR3. CDR3 coding DNA: TGCGCCAGCCGCCAGGGGGAAGCTAATGAAAAACTGTTTTTT. It encodes CASRQGEANEKLFF.

A note on this clone: Compared with germline, one end of the junction differs, possibly owing to a read error. V and J are TRBV3-1 (or the pseudogene TRBV3-2) and TRBJ1-1; 8 bases map to TRBD1. The V gene's germline CDR1 is LGHDT and CDR2 YNNKEL (reference sequence). CDR3 size: 15 residues. The CDR3 DNA is TGTGCCAGCAGTGCCGGATCCGGGACAGGAGGGACAGAAGGCTTT. Translated, it gives CASSAGSGTGGTEGF.

The rearrangement joins TRBV5-4 to TRBJ1-4; D not resolved. The V and J ends lost 1 base and 3 bases respectively, with 4 bases between them. CDR3 size: 13 residues. Germline V CDR1 and CDR2: SGHNT, YYREEE (reference sequence). This CDR3 is CASSLFSNEKLFF. The CDR3 nucleotides read TGTGCCAGCAGCTTGTTCTCTAATGAAAAACTGTTTTTT.

The chain employs TRBV4-3 and TRBJ2-3; 7 nucleotides agree with TRBD2. Germline lookup yields CDR1 LGHNA and CDR2 YSLEER. The CDR3 sequence is 14 residues long. The J segment lost 11 bases and the V segment lost 0 bases, leaving 8 bases of the junction unmatched. The CDR3 bases are TGCGCCAGCAGCCAAGATCGGGGGAGGGGTGGGCAGTATTTT. Protein product: CASSQDRGRGGQYF.

The CDR3 protein is CASRARGRAINQPQHF. In DNA, the CDR3 is TGCGCCAGCAGGGCTCGGGGGAGGGCGATCAATCAGCCCCAGCATTTT. The chain employs TRBV10-1 and TRBJ1-5; TRBD1 might be the D (5 bases). Germline-derived CDR1 and CDR2 are WNHNN and SYGVQD (reference sequence). CDR3 size: 16 residues. Trimming stripped 6 bases from V and 3 bases from J, with 18 bases between.

In its sample, this clone was seen once. This rearrangement joins TRBV5-1 to TRBJ2-1; tentative D call: TRBD1 (6 bases). V was pared by 2 bases and J by 0 bases, with 12 bases between. This CDR3 region has 16 residues. Germline V lookup: CDR1 SGHRS, CDR2 YFSETQ. The DNA for the CDR3 is TGCGCCAGCAGCTTACAACAGGGAAGCTCCTACAATGAGCAGTTCTTC. As protein: CASSLQQGSSYNEQFF.

The chain recombines TRBV5-4 with TRBJ2-7, with a weak D call TRBD2 (5 bases). The CDR3 totals 15 residues. Germline V gene sequence: CDR1 SGHNT, CDR2 YYREEE (reference sequence). Trimming took off 4 bases at V and 2 bases at J, with 16 bases between the two ends. Here the CDR3 reads CASSPGSRGTYEQYF. In DNA form, the CDR3 reads TGTGCCAGCAGCCCCGGGTCTCGGGGAACCTACGAGCAGTACTTC.

V is TRBV14 and J is TRBJ2-3; possible D gene TRBD2, 6 bases. Germline lookup yields CDR1 SGHDN and CDR2 FVKESK. The germline V and J ends were trimmed by 0 bases and 4 bases, with 23 bases remaining between them. The CDR3 is 19 residues long. In DNA, the CDR3 is TGTGCCAGCAGCCAAGAAACCTTAGTAGGCGGGGTAACGGCAGATACGCAGTATTTT. Translation: CASSQETLVGGVTADTQYF.

This clone was seen only a few times. J is TRBJ1-5 and V is TRBV3-1 (or the pseudogene TRBV3-2); 9 bases agree with TRBD1. Germline V gives CDR1 LGHDT, CDR2 YNNKEL (reference sequence). The CDR3 has 16 residues. Trimming removed 1 base from V and 4 bases from J; junction bases left unmatched: 5. CDR3 bases: TGTGCCAGCAGCCAAGGGACAGGGGCGCCTAATCAGCCCCAGCATTTT. As protein: CASSQGTGAPNQPQHF.

V is TRBV5-1 and J is TRBJ2-7; maybe TRBD1 (6 bases). Per the germline V gene, CDR1 is SGHRS and CDR2 is YFSETQ. Trimming shortened V by 3 bases and J by 1 base, and 11 bases separated the two germline ends. The CDR3 has 14 residues. CDR3 residues: CASSYRDISYEQYF. DNA of the CDR3: TGCGCCAGCAGCTACCGGGACATTTCCTACGAGCAGTACTTC.

This clone has a single count. The V call is TRBV4-1, the J call TRBJ2-5; 9 nucleotides agree with TRBD2. V lost 1 base and J lost 4; bases outside the gene matches: 13. The CDR3 loop spans 18 amino acids. Germline-derived CDR1 and CDR2 are MGHRA and YSYEKL. The CDR3 nucleotides read TGCGCCAGCAGCCAAGTCCCTAGCGCTAGCGGGACCGGAGAGACCCAGTACTTC. This codes for CASSQVPSASGTGETQYF.

In nucleotides, the CDR3 is TGTGCCAGCAGCTTAAACTTCCCCCCCTACGAGCAGTACTTC. Encoded protein: CASSLNFPPYEQYF. This rearrangement joins TRBV7-9 to TRBJ2-7; D call uncertain. V lost 2 bases to trimming and J lost 2 bases, with 10 bases between them. The CDR3 consists of 14 residues. Germline V gene sequence: CDR1 SEHNR, CDR2 FQNEAQ (reference sequence).

The chain has TRBV9 and TRBJ2-1, with 14 bases aligning to TRBD2. Germline assignment: CDR1 SGDLS and CDR2 YYNGEE. This CDR3 contains 15 residues. V shed 3 bases and J 10 bases; nucleotides not matched to a gene: 6. CDR3 protein: CASSAGLAGGREQFF. CDR3 coding DNA: TGTGCCAGCAGCGCCGGACTAGCGGGAGGACGAGAGCAGTTCTTC. Drawing the rest from reference TRBV9 and TRBJ2-1, the complete variable domain is DSGVTQTPKHLITATGQRVTLRCSPRSGDLSVYWYQQSLDQGLQFLIQYYNGEERAKGNILERFSAQQFPDLHSELNLSSLELGDSALYFCASSAGLAGGREQFFGPGTRLTVL.

This clone was observed a handful of times. The chain has TRBV4-3 and TRBJ1-6; TRBD1 agrees at 8 bases. In germline, CDR1 is LGHNA, CDR2 YSLEER. The V gene end was trimmed by 4 bases and the J gene end by 6 bases; junction bases not matched to a gene: 5. This CDR3 contains 15 residues. CDR3: CASSRETGANSPLHF. Written as DNA, the CDR3 is TGCGCCAGCAGCCGAGAGACAGGGGCTAATTCACCCCTCCACTTT.

The rearrangement uses TRBV5-1 and TRBJ1-1; 7 bases align to TRBD1. The trim removed 4 bases at V and 1 base at J, leaving 4 bases unmatched. In germline, CDR1 is SGHRS, CDR2 YFSETQ. This CDR3 region has 14 residues. CDR3 loop: CASSAGQANTEAFF. CDR3 bases: TGCGCCAGCAGCGCCGGACAGGCGAACACTGAAGCTTTCTTT.

The V call is TRBV7-8, the J call TRBJ1-3; 9 bases are shared with TRBD1. The CDR3 is 17 residues long. Germline-derived CDR1 and CDR2 are SGHVS and FQNEAQ. The trim removed 1 base at V and 4 bases at J, leaving 8 bases unmatched. The CDR3, as DNA: TGTGCCAGCAGCTTAGGACCTCTCGGGACAGGGGGAAACACCATATATTTT. This sequence encodes CASSLGPLGTGGNTIYF.

The J gene is TRBJ1-1, the V gene TRBV4-3, with TRBD1 matching 8 bases. Trimming at V came to 2 bases and at J to 5 bases, leaving 7 bases not matched to a gene. Per the germline V gene, CDR1 is LGHNA and CDR2 is YSLEER. The CDR3 length is 15 residues. The CDR3 here is CASSQSPGGETEAFF. The DNA of the CDR3 is TGCGCCAGCAGCCAATCCCCAGGGGGCGAAACTGAAGCTTTCTTT.

V and J are TRBV11-2 and TRBJ2-5; 9 nucleotides agree with TRBD1. The CDR3 runs 16 residues. The germline V gene encodes CDR1 SGHAT and CDR2 FQNNGV. The junction had 11 bases not matched to a gene; V was cut back by 4 bases and J by 5 bases. The CDR3 DNA reads as TGTGCCAGCAGCTCATACGGGACAGGGAGGGGGGAGACCCAGTACTTC. This encodes CASSSYGTGRGETQYF.